One and the same sample provided the 12 T cell receptor beta chains below, sequenced in a study of shared clonotypes between healthy human individuals. Profiling relied on immunoSEQ multiplex PCR, and the TCRdb table lists in-frame clones only, not all of them. In the table there are about 1 million clones, 65% to 75% of which are singletons. Sequencing was carried out using memory CD4+ T cells sorted from blood. Subset of the sample: CD45RA-negative fraction. These receptors were obtained from a man younger than 35 in good health.

The gene calls are TRBV2 and TRBJ1-2, with 8 bases fitting TRBD1. V lost 6 bases to trimming and J lost 2 bases; unmatched junction nucleotides: 5. The CDR3 is made up of 14 amino acids. The germline V gene encodes CDR1 SNHLY and CDR2 FYNNEI. The CDR3 DNA follows: TGTGCCAGCAGCGACGGACAGGGCAACTATGGCTACACCTTC. This gives the protein CASSDGQGNYGYTF.

V is TRBV7-9 and J is TRBJ2-3; 8 bases match TRBD2. CDR1 is SEHNR and CDR2 is FQNEAQ in the germline V gene (reference sequence). V shed 1 base, J shed 1 base, and the junction held 4 bases outside the gene matches. This CDR3 spans 16 amino acids. The CDR3 DNA reads as TGTGCCAGCAGCTTAGTTGTACTAGCGGGCACAGATACGCAGTATTTT. Translation: CASSLVVLAGTDTQYF.

The genes are TRBV19 and TRBJ1-1, with D possibly matching TRBD1 (6 bases). The ends were cut back, 4 bases at V and 2 bases at J, with 17 bases in the middle. CDR3 size: 16 residues. Germline V CDR1 and CDR2: LNHDA, SQIVND (reference sequence). The CDR3 sequence is CASSTTLGGYNTEAFF. Here the CDR3 DNA reads TGTGCCAGTAGTACCACTCTAGGGGGGTATAACACTGAAGCTTTCTTT.

J is TRBJ2-5 and V is TRBV5-1, with D unresolved. In germline, CDR1 is SGHRS, CDR2 YFSETQ. V was trimmed by 0 bases and J by 5 bases, leaving 17 bases between them. The CDR3 has 16 amino acids. The CDR3 reads CASSLAVSAFRETQYF. The CDR3 coding sequence is TGCGCCAGCAGCTTGGCCGTATCAGCATTCAGGGAGACCCAGTACTTC.

This clone was observed a handful of times. The V gene is TRBV9, the J gene TRBJ1-1; D remains ambiguous. V was pared by 4 bases and J by 1 base, with 14 bases between. Per germline, CDR1 SGDLS and CDR2 YYNGEE. This CDR3 spans 15 amino acids. The CDR3 DNA reads TGTGCCAGCAGCTTTTCACAGTATCAGAACACTGAAGCTTTCTTT. Protein sequence: CASSFSQYQNTEAFF.

The rearrangement uses TRBV18 and TRBJ2-7; perhaps TRBD2 as D (6 bases). Germline CDR1 is KGHSH and CDR2 is LQKENI. V lost 6 bases and J lost 5, with 14 bases in between. CDR3 length: 13 amino acids. The CDR3, as DNA: TGTGCCAGCTCCCCCAGGCAGCGGGACGAGCAGTACTTC. Residues: CASSPRQRDEQYF.

The chain has TRBV10-3 and TRBJ2-3; 14 bases agree with TRBD2. V lost 6 bases to trimming and J lost 2 bases; unmatched junction nucleotides: 7. Germline V gives CDR1 ENHRY, CDR2 SYGVKD. This CDR3 region has 17 residues. Here the CDR3 DNA reads TGTGCCATCAGAGAATTGGGACTAGCGGGAGTCACAGATACGCAGTATTTT. Protein product: CAIRELGLAGVTDTQYF.

The CDR3 protein is CAWSPTSYEQYF. CDR3 in DNA: TGTGCCTGGAGCCCAACCTCCTACGAGCAGTACTTC. The chain employs TRBV30 and TRBJ2-7; D gene unclear. Germline values: CDR1 GTSNPN, CDR2 SVGIG (reference sequence). CDR3 length equals 12 residues. The V end was cut by 3 bases, the J end by 0 bases, with 6 bases between.

V gene TRBV7-3 combines with J gene TRBJ2-1; tentative D call: TRBD1 (6 bases). The CDR3 is 12 residues long. CDR1 SGHTA and CDR2 FQGTGA come from the germline V gene. Trimming removed 1 base from V and 13 bases from J, with 11 bases in between. CDR3 in amino acids: CASSLMTGLQFF. DNA for the CDR3: TGTGCCAGCAGCTTAATGACAGGCCTTCAGTTCTTC.

This clone has more than one count but fewer than ten. The chain is built from TRBV10-3 and TRBJ1-5; weak D call: TRBD1 (5 bases). The CDR3 contains 12 residues. Germline assignment: CDR1 ENHRY and CDR2 SYGVKD. Trimming cost V 10 bases and J 2 bases, with 9 bases left between them. The CDR3 coding sequence is TGTGCCACCCAACAGGGCAATCAGCCCCAGCATTTT. Its translation is CATQQGNQPQHF.

The chain has TRBV6-5 and TRBJ2-2, with 9 bases matching TRBD1. Germline V gene data show CDR1 as MNHEY and CDR2 as SVGAGI. Germline trimming cut 10 bases from V and 2 bases from J; bases unmatched to any gene: 5. This CDR3 has 14 amino acids. CDR3 residues: CATRDRANTGELFF. CDR3 coding DNA: TGTGCCACCCGGGACAGGGCCAACACCGGGGAGCTGTTTTTT.

The chain joins TRBV29-1 to TRBJ2-1; D uncertain. This CDR3 contains 13 residues. Trimming left V 4 bases short and J 1 base short, with 8 bases between. CDR1 is SQVTM and CDR2 is ANQGSEA in the germline V gene. The CDR3 nucleotides are TGCAGCGTTGTTGGACGATCCTACAATGAGCAGTTCTTC. Translated: CSVVGRSYNEQFF.